This TCR beta chain was obtained from a study of T cell responses to AZD1222 COVID-19 vaccine. Study-wide findings and caveats: The breadth and depth of Spike-specific TCRs increased once two AZD1222 doses had been given. Only a handful of individuals given AZD1222 were seropositive at baseline.

Concerning this clone itself: Its antigen remains unidentified.

Samples with a second dose at about 4 or about 12 weeks were pooled together. Germline assignment: CDR1 MNHEY and CDR2 SMNVEV (reference sequence). V lost 3 bases, J lost 2 bases, and 5 bases lay in between. The length of the CDR3 is 13 residues. This table comes from immunoSEQ multiplex PCR, and its TCRdb copy is limited to in-frame clones, with some not included. The data hold roughly 150,000 clones, with about 91% observed a single time. J is TRBJ1-3 and V is TRBV27, with D hard to call. The input for sequencing was peripheral blood, taken 28 days after the second AZD1222 dose. This receptor was identified in an adult who received the AZD1222 COVID-19 vaccine. CDR3 nucleotides: TGTGCCAGCAGTTTGTCGACTGGAAACACCATATATTTT. This encodes CASSLSTGNTIYF.